Shown below are 15 T cell receptor beta chains from a single sample sequenced in a study of T cells after yellow fever vaccination. Each CDR3 protein is one row after TCRdb ran MiXCR on the 5' RACE reads. The sample includes about 240,000 distinct CDR3 sequences, 6.5% to 8.5% of them seen just once. Sequencing used CD4+ T cells sorted from PBMCs, obtained 15 days after the yellow fever booster vaccination. Source of these receptors: a man younger than 45 who received the YFV17D yellow fever vaccine.

The chain links TRBV7-2 to TRBJ2-5; 14 bases are a match to TRBD2. V dropped 5 bases and J dropped 10; count of bases not matched to a gene: 6. The CDR3 covers 14 residues. In germline, CDR1 is SGHTA, CDR2 FQGNSA. The CDR3 DNA follows: TGTGCCAGCAGCCGGACTAGCGGGGGGAGTAACCAGTACTTC. This encodes CASSRTSGGSNQYF.

The table lists this clonotype with a few counts. The rearrangement uses TRBV12-3 or TRBV12-4 and TRBJ2-5, with D perhaps TRBD1 (6 bases). The V and J ends lost 3 bases and 5 bases respectively, with 13 bases between them. The CDR3 totals 14 residues. The CDR3: CASSLGQGVETQYF. DNA of the CDR3: TGTGCCAGCAGTTTGGGACAAGGGGTGGAGACCCAGTACTTC.

The chain links TRBV5-5 to TRBJ2-1; TRBD2 agrees at 11 bases. The CDR3 loop spans 18 amino acids. Germline V gives CDR1 SGHKS, CDR2 YYEKEE (reference sequence). With 4 bases clipped from V and 3 bases from J, the junction kept 12 bases outside the gene matches. The CDR3 DNA reads TGTGCCAGCAGCAACTGGGGGCTAGCGGGAGGAGGCTACAATGAGCAGTTCTTC. Its translation: CASSNWGLAGGGYNEQFF.

This clonotype showed up many times. This rearrangement joins TRBV18 to TRBJ1-5; D call uncertain. Germline CDR1 KGHSH, CDR2 LQKENI. The CDR3 spans 14 residues. The germline V and J ends were trimmed by 2 bases and 7 bases, with 12 bases remaining between them. The CDR3 DNA reads TGTGCCAGCTCACCAGGAGCAGAAGGCCAGCCCCAGCATTTT. This sequence encodes CASSPGAEGQPQHF.

Concerning this clonotype itself: The conserved closing phenylalanine or tryptophan is absent in this CDR3, likely reflecting a read error. The DNA is omitted, as the CDR3 cannot be located on it reliably, and the CDR3 follows TCRdb's listing. V gene TRBV10-2 combines with J gene TRBJ2-7; the table's D call TRBD1 went unverified against the DNA. The germline gives CDR1 WSHSY, CDR2 SAAADI. A total of 13 residues make up the CDR3, ends included. CDR3 sequence: CASSEGGGALLRA.

V gene TRBV20-1 combines with J gene TRBJ2-5; TRBD1 is a possible D gene (5 bases). Germline V gene data show CDR1 as DFQATT and CDR2 as SNEGSKA (reference sequence). The V end was cut by 4 bases, the J end by 2 bases, with 11 bases between. The CDR3 sequence is 13 residues long. The DNA for the CDR3 is TGCAGTGCTATCGTCGCAGGGCAAGAGACCCAGTACTTC. Translating it yields CSAIVAGQETQYF.

This clonotype has a count of ten or more. Here the CDR3 DNA reads TGTGCCAGCAGCTTAGTTACAGGGTCTGAAGCTTTCTTT. This gives the protein CASSLVTGSEAFF. The chain carries TRBV7-2 and TRBJ1-1, with TRBD1 as a possible D gene (6 bases). Per germline, CDR1 SGHTA and CDR2 FQGNSA. The CDR3 runs 13 residues. V was pared by 1 base and J by 6 bases, with 9 bases between.

This clonotype showed up many times. CDR3 loop: CASSPGAGAPTEQFF. The DNA for the CDR3 is TGTGCCAGCTCGCCGGGGGCGGGAGCCCCCACGGAGCAGTTCTTC. V is TRBV18 and J is TRBJ2-1, with D possibly being TRBD2 (7 bases). The germline V gene encodes CDR1 KGHSH and CDR2 LQKENI. Between the trimmed V and J ends, which lost 6 bases and 10 bases, there was a span of 22 bases. The CDR3 sequence is 15 residues long. Based on the CDR3 plus reference TRBV18 and TRBJ2-1, the full variable domain is NAGVMQNPRHLVRRRGQEARLRCSPMKGHSHVYWYRQLPEEGLKFMVYLQKENIIDESGMPKERFSAEFPKEGPSILRIQQVVRGDSAAYFCASSPGAGAPTEQFFGPGTRLTVL.

This chain joins TRBV20-1 and TRBJ2-5, with 13 positions matching TRBD2. The V segment lost 3 bases and the J segment 5 bases; nucleotides outside the gene matches: 3. The germline V gene has CDR1 DFQATT and CDR2 SNEGSKA (reference sequence). This CDR3 spans 14 amino acids. The CDR3 DNA is TGCAGTGCTAGGGCGACTAGCGGGAGGGAGACCCAGTACTTC. Translated: CSARATSGRETQYF.

J is TRBJ2-7 and V is TRBV18, with D unresolved. V lost 2 bases, J lost 4 bases, and 6 bases lay in between. This CDR3 has 12 amino acids. Germline V gene sequence: CDR1 KGHSH, CDR2 LQKENI. DNA for the CDR3: TGTGCCAGCTCACCATCAGTTTACGAGCAGTACTTC. Residues: CASSPSVYEQYF.

This clonotype was counted a few times. The V gene is TRBV12-3 or TRBV12-4, the J gene TRBJ2-7; 12 bases are a match to TRBD1. The trim removed 5 bases at V and 5 bases at J, leaving 7 bases unmatched. CDR3 length: 15 amino acids. CDR3 region: CASSLHRDRGHEQYF. Written as DNA, the CDR3 is TGTGCCAGCAGTCTCCACCGGGACAGGGGGCACGAGCAGTACTTC.

This clonotype was picked up many times. The chain uses TRBV7-2 and TRBJ2-7, with 11 bases fitting TRBD2. V was pared by 5 bases and J by 6 bases, with 9 bases of the junction left unmatched. Looked up from germline, CDR1 is SGHTA and CDR2 is FQGNSA. The CDR3 totals 15 residues. As DNA, the CDR3 is TGTGCCAGCAGCGCCACTAGCGGGAGTTATCCCGAGCAGTACTTC. Encoded protein: CASSATSGSYPEQYF.

This clonotype was observed many times. This chain joins TRBV2 and TRBJ1-6; TRBD1 matches at 8 bases. The CDR3 has 14 residues. J was trimmed by 5 bases and V by 4 bases; bases with no gene match: 1. Germline V gives CDR1 SNHLY, CDR2 FYNNEI. CDR3 sequence reads: CASSGTGNNSPLHF. CDR3 nucleotide sequence: TGTGCCAGCAGTGGGACAGGGAATAATTCACCCCTCCACTTT.

This clonotype was seen a few times. V is TRBV12-3 or TRBV12-4 and J is TRBJ2-7; 10 bases match TRBD2. There are 14 residues in the CDR3. V dropped 3 bases and J dropped 6; count of bases not matched to a gene: 5. CDR3 in amino acids: CASSFPSGSVEQYF. The CDR3 bases are TGTGCCAGCAGTTTCCCTAGCGGGAGTGTCGAGCAGTACTTC.

The rearrangement links TRBV5-6 to TRBJ1-2, with D possibly being TRBD1 (5 bases). This CDR3 has 14 residues. Germline V CDR1 and CDR2: SGHDT, YYEEEE. V was pared by 4 bases and J by 4 bases, with 14 bases between. CDR3 in amino acids: CASSLAQGVYGYTF. CDR3 nucleotides: TGTGCCAGCAGCCTCGCCCAGGGAGTCTATGGCTACACCTTC.